The 25 T cell receptor beta chains reported below all come from one sample, sequenced in a study of blood T cell repertoires in COVID-19. TCRdb's copy holds only in-frame clones and misses some; the assay was immunoSEQ multiplex PCR. In the table there are around 87,000 clones, about 90% of which are singletons. Sequenced: peripheral blood. These receptors came from a human donor with active COVID-19. The donor label of this sample is uncertain.

The J gene is TRBJ1-4, the V gene TRBV7-9; perhaps TRBD1 as D (5 bases). V lost 6 bases to trimming and J lost 6 bases, with 20 bases between them. The CDR3 is 16 residues long. CDR1 and CDR2 from the germline V gene are SEHNR and FQNEAQ (reference sequence). The CDR3 DNA sequence: TGTGCCAGCAGTTCCCCTCAGGGCGTCAACTATGAAAAACTGTTTTTT. Its protein is CASSSPQGVNYEKLFF.

The chain recombines TRBV9 with TRBJ2-5, with 7 bases identical to TRBD1. This CDR3 spans 14 amino acids. V shed 3 bases, J shed 9 bases, and the junction held 11 bases outside the gene matches. The germline V gene has CDR1 SGDLS and CDR2 YYNGEE. The CDR3 loop reads CASSGRQGEAPQYF. The CDR3 coding sequence is TGTGCCAGCAGCGGCCGACAGGGAGAGGCTCCCCAGTACTTC.

This chain links TRBV6-5 with TRBJ1-2; a possible D gene is TRBD1 (5 bases). The V gene lost 11 bases and the J gene lost 3 bases, with 13 bases spanning the gap. CDR1 MNHEY and CDR2 SVGAGI come from the germline V gene. The CDR3 spans 12 residues. CDR3 residues: CACPGTYYGYTF. The CDR3 region has the DNA TGTGCCTGTCCCGGGACTTACTATGGCTACACCTTC.

The V call is TRBV18, the J call TRBJ2-7, with TRBD1 identical over 9 bases. Germline CDR1 KGHSH, CDR2 LQKENI. V shed 5 bases, J shed 0 bases, and the junction held 5 bases outside the gene matches. CDR3 length equals 15 residues. The CDR3 bases are TGTGCCAGCTCATCCGGGACAGGGAGCTCCTACGAGCAGTACTTC. As protein: CASSSGTGSSYEQYF.

The chain employs TRBV11-2 and TRBJ1-1; TRBD1 is a possible D gene (6 bases). Germline CDR1 reads SGHAT; CDR2 reads FQNNGV. CDR3 size: 14 residues. Between the trimmed V and J ends, which lost 5 bases and 2 bases, there was a span of 12 bases. In DNA, the CDR3 is TGTGCCAGCAGCAACGAGGGGGATAACACTGAAGCTTTCTTT. Protein product: CASSNEGDNTEAFF.

This chain joins TRBV12-3 or TRBV12-4 and TRBJ1-1; D call uncertain. The V end was cut by 5 bases, the J end by 6 bases, with 10 bases between. This CDR3 is 12 amino acids long. CDR3 DNA: TGTGCCAGCAGTGCACATGCTCCTGAAGCTTTCTTT. It codes for CASSAHAPEAFF.

A remark on this clone: Additional DNA sequences in this sample encode the identical CDR3. The V gene is TRBV5-6, the J gene TRBJ2-1; the D is unclear. The CDR3 covers 16 residues. V lost 0 bases to trimming and J lost 0 bases, with 10 bases between them. Germline CDR1 is SGHDT and CDR2 is YYEEEE. CDR3 residues: CASSLGPGSSYNEQFF. For the CDR3, the DNA is TGTGCCAGCAGCTTGGGGCCGGGTAGCTCCTACAATGAGCAGTTCTTC.

CDR3 protein: CASSQESGATTEAFF. The CDR3 region has the DNA TGCGCCAGCAGCCAAGAGTCAGGTGCGACGACTGAAGCTTTCTTT. This rearrangement joins TRBV4-1 to TRBJ1-1; no clear D gene. The CDR3 runs 15 residues. V gave up 0 bases and J gave up 5 bases, with 13 bases separating them. Germline CDR1 reads MGHRA; CDR2 reads YSYEKL.

This rearrangement joins TRBV5-1 to TRBJ2-2; TRBD1 is a possible D gene (5 bases). The CDR3 runs to 13 residues. Germline CDR1 and CDR2: SGHRS and YFSETQ. Trimming removed 3 bases from V and 7 bases from J, with 10 bases in between. The CDR3 protein is CASSSQGGGELFF. CDR3 coding DNA: TGCGCCAGCAGCTCCCAGGGTGGCGGGGAGCTGTTTTTT.

The chain employs TRBV7-6 and TRBJ1-1, with D uncertain. Trimming shortened V by 5 bases and J by 7 bases, and 8 bases separated the two germline ends. The length of the CDR3 is 11 residues. Germline V lookup: CDR1 SGHVS, CDR2 FNYEAQ. CDR3 residues: CASSEGGEAFF. CDR3 bases: TGTGCCAGCAGCGAAGGAGGTGAAGCTTTCTTT.

The chain recombines TRBV9 with TRBJ1-6; D not resolved. The CDR3 extends over 17 amino acids. V was trimmed by 4 bases and J by 3 bases, leaving 17 bases between them. CDR1 is SGDLS and CDR2 is YYNGEE in the germline V gene. The CDR3 is CASSPEAGSFYNSPLHF. The DNA for the CDR3 is TGTGCCAGCAGCCCCGAGGCGGGGTCCTTCTATAATTCACCCCTCCACTTT.

The rearrangement uses TRBV18 and TRBJ1-1, with a possible D match to TRBD1 (6 bases). V shed 0 bases and J shed 4 bases, with 15 bases lying between them. Germline V gene sequence: CDR1 KGHSH, CDR2 LQKENI. The CDR3 runs 16 residues. Here the CDR3 DNA reads TGTGCCAGCTCACCACCGATACGGGGGGCGGGCACTGAAGCTTTCTTT. Amino acid sequence: CASSPPIRGAGTEAFF.

The gene calls are TRBV9 and TRBJ2-3; maybe TRBD2 (6 bases). V lost 3 bases and J lost 0, with 26 bases in between. Per germline, CDR1 SGDLS and CDR2 YYNGEE. This CDR3 is 20 amino acids long. Written as DNA, the CDR3 is TGTGCCAGCAGCGCCCGTACGAGGAGGTTGGCGGGAACTAGCACAGATACGCAGTATTTT. It codes for CASSARTRRLAGTSTDTQYF.

This clone came up once. V is TRBV12-3 or TRBV12-4 and J is TRBJ1-2; weak D call: TRBD1 (5 bases). The CDR3 is made up of 12 amino acids. Trimming left V 10 bases short and J 8 bases short, with 17 bases between. CDR3: CATYLGGWGYTF. The CDR3 nucleotides are TGTGCCACGTACCTGGGGGGTTGGGGCTACACCTTC.

The chain joins TRBV5-1 to TRBJ1-1, with D hard to call. The CDR3 is 13 residues long. V lost 0 bases to trimming and J lost 7 bases, with 10 bases between them. Germline V CDR1 and CDR2: SGHRS, YFSETQ. CDR3 residues: CASSLGPGNEAFF. The CDR3 DNA reads as TGCGCCAGCAGCTTGGGACCGGGGAATGAAGCTTTCTTT. Together with reference TRBV5-1 and TRBJ1-1, the CDR3 gives the full variable domain: KAGVTQTPRYLIKTRGQQVTLSCSPISGHRSVSWYQQTPGQGLQFLFEYFSETQRNKGNFPGRFSGRQFSNSRSEMNVSTLELGDSALYLCASSLGPGNEAFFGQGTRLTVV.

The V and J genes are TRBV3-1 (or the pseudogene TRBV3-2) and TRBJ2-5, with unresolved D. The CDR3 extends over 12 amino acids. V was cut by 3 bases and J by 3 bases, with 5 bases left in between. Germline CDR1 reads LGHDT; CDR2 reads YNNKEL (reference sequence). DNA of the CDR3: TGTGCCAGCAGCCAGCAGGAAGAGACCCAGTACTTC. Protein product: CASSQQEETQYF.

V usage is TRBV19 and J usage is TRBJ2-5, with 9 bases fitting TRBD1. The CDR3 contains 15 residues. In germline, CDR1 is LNHDA, CDR2 SQIVND (reference sequence). Trimming cost V 5 bases and J 4 bases; bases outside gene matches: 8. The CDR3 nucleotides read TGTGCCAGTAGTCTCGGAAACAGGGGGCGAGAGACCCAGTACTTC. Translated: CASSLGNRGRETQYF. Looking up the rest from reference TRBV19 and TRBJ2-5 gives the full variable domain: DGGITQSPKYLFRKEGQNVTLSCEQNLNHDAMYWYRQDPGQGLRLIYYSQIVNDFQKGDIAEGYSVSREKKESFPLTVTSAQKNPTAFYLCASSLGNRGRETQYFGPGTRLLVL.

The V and J genes are TRBV4-1 and TRBJ2-7, with TRBD1 matching 10 bases. In germline, CDR1 is MGHRA, CDR2 YSYEKL. V shed 0 bases and J 3 bases; nucleotides not matched to a gene: 2. The CDR3 loop spans 15 amino acids. CDR3 amino acids: CASSQEDRGSYEQYF. As DNA, the CDR3 is TGCGCCAGCAGCCAAGAGGACAGGGGGAGCTACGAGCAGTACTTC.

This chain connects TRBV19 to TRBJ2-1; weak D call: TRBD2 (7 bases). The CDR3 has 17 residues. The germline V gene encodes CDR1 LNHDA and CDR2 SQIVND (reference sequence). V was trimmed by 5 bases and J by 3 bases, leaving 20 bases between them. In nucleotides, the CDR3 is TGTGCCAGTAGTCCCCTTAGGGGGGGTATGCGCTACAATGAGCAGTTCTTC. Its protein product is CASSPLRGGMRYNEQFF. The variable domain in full, with the rest retrieved from reference TRBV19 and TRBJ2-1, is DGGITQSPKYLFRKEGQNVTLSCEQNLNHDAMYWYRQDPGQGLRLIYYSQIVNDFQKGDIAEGYSVSREKKESFPLTVTSAQKNPTAFYLCASSPLRGGMRYNEQFFGPGTRLTVL.

This clone was recorded once. This chain uses TRBV19 with TRBJ2-1, with 11 bases fitting TRBD2. V was clipped by 3 bases and J by 9 bases; unmatched bases: 10. Germline CDR1 and CDR2: LNHDA and SQIVND (reference sequence). CDR3 length: 16 residues. CDR3 sequence: CASSIELAGVVSEQFF. The CDR3 nucleotides read TGTGCCAGTAGTATCGAACTAGCGGGGGTGGTGAGTGAGCAGTTCTTC.

This chain joins TRBV6-6 and TRBJ1-2; perhaps TRBD1 as D (6 bases). The germline V gene has CDR1 MNHNY and CDR2 SVGAGI (reference sequence). The CDR3 runs to 13 residues. V gave up 6 bases and J gave up 5 bases, with 13 bases separating them. The DNA of the CDR3 is TGTGCCAGCAGACCTGACAGGACTTATGGCTACACCTTC. Encoded protein: CASRPDRTYGYTF.

V and J are TRBV9 and TRBJ1-3; D may be TRBD1 (6 bases). The CDR3 extends over 15 amino acids. From germline, CDR1 is SGDLS and CDR2 YYNGEE. Trimming shortened V by 3 bases and J by 4 bases, and 14 bases separated the two germline ends. CDR3 sequence reads: CASSGRPGVGNTIYF. The CDR3 DNA reads TGTGCCAGCAGCGGCAGACCAGGGGTCGGAAACACCATATATTTT.

The rearrangement links TRBV7-2 to TRBJ1-4, with a weak D call TRBD1 (6 bases). CDR1 and CDR2 (germline): SGHTA, FQGNSA. The ends were cut back, 5 bases at V and 3 bases at J, with 13 bases in the middle. The CDR3 sequence is 15 residues long. Here the CDR3 reads CASSDQGLANEKLFF. The CDR3 bases are TGTGCCAGCAGCGACCAGGGGTTAGCTAATGAAAAACTGTTTTTT.

This chain joins TRBV6-2 or TRBV6-3 and TRBJ1-1; D call uncertain. This CDR3 is 14 amino acids long. V lost 2 bases and J 7 bases, leaving 14 bases between the germline ends. Looked up from germline, CDR1 is MNHEY and CDR2 is SVGEGT. The CDR3 DNA is TGTGCCAGCAGTTACGATCGGGGAGGAGGTGAAGCTTTCTTT. This sequence encodes CASSYDRGGGEAFF.

The chain has TRBV4-3 and TRBJ1-6, with 9 bases fitting TRBD1. V dropped 4 bases and J dropped 6; count of bases not matched to a gene: 7. This CDR3 has 16 amino acids. CDR1 is LGHNA, CDR2 YSLEER, per germline. The CDR3 DNA reads TGCGCCAGCAGCCGAGGGACAGGGTCCCCTAATTCACCCCTCCACTTT. The encoded protein is CASSRGTGSPNSPLHF.